This T cell receptor (beta chain) was documented in a study of blood T cell repertoires in COVID-19. The table came from immunoSEQ multiplex PCR; TCRdb's copy has only in-frame clones and leaves some out. The data hold roughly 160,000 clones, with roughly 90% observed a single time. This CDR3 is built from 16 residues. This rearrangement joins TRBV21-1 to TRBJ1-5. TRBV21-1 is a documented pseudogene. The sequence came from a man aged 18 to 30 with COVID-19, enrolled during active disease. The sequencing sample was made of peripheral blood. CDR3 in DNA: TGTGCCAGCAGCAAAAGCGGGGGAAGGGGCAATCAGCCCCAGCATTTT. Its translation is CASSKSGGRGNQPQHF.